The source of this T cell receptor (beta chain) is a study of T cell responses to AZD1222 COVID-19 vaccine. Libraries were prepared by immunoSEQ multiplex PCR; TCRdb keeps only in-frame clonotypes and omits some of them. The sample records 250,000 to 300,000 clones, 94% being singletons. The CDR3 contains 14 residues. Germline-derived CDR1 and CDR2 are SGHDT and YYEEEE. V lost 4 bases and J lost 9, with 16 bases in between. The chain employs TRBV5-6 and TRBJ2-2; TRBD2 might be the D (6 bases). The clonotype was recovered from an adult who received the AZD1222 COVID-19 vaccine. The source material was peripheral blood, sampled 28 days after the second AZD1222 dose. Written as DNA, the CDR3 is TGTGCCAGCAGCACGGGACTTATAACCAGGGAGCTGTTTTTT. Amino acids: CASSTGLITRELFF.